The next 27 T cell receptor beta chains were all read from a single sample in a study of T cells in Graves' hyperthyroidism and ophthalmopathy. Regions amplified from RNA transcripts were the TCR beta CDR3 regions. The study used the HTBI primer set for a first-round RT-PCR of the TCR CDR3. TCRdb ran MiXCR on the multiplex PCR reads and lists one entry per CDR3 protein. The data contain around 420,000 distinct CDR3 sequences, roughly 13% of them singletons. The sample taken for sequencing was blood. The receptor set was obtained from a woman aged 18-29 years with Graves' hyperthyroidism.

This clonotype was detected many times. The rearrangement joins TRBV5-1 to TRBJ2-7; 11 nucleotides agree with TRBD2. The V gene's germline CDR1 is SGHRS and CDR2 YFSETQ. V lost 0 bases, J lost 5 bases, and 4 bases stayed unmatched. This CDR3 has 15 amino acids. The CDR3 bases are TGCGCCAGCAGCTTGGAAACGGGACTAGCGGACGAGCAGTACTTC. Translation gives CASSLETGLADEQYF.

This clonotype was recorded many times. The rearrangement links TRBV10-3 to TRBJ2-7; weak D call: TRBD2 (6 bases). The CDR3 has 12 amino acids. Germline CDR1 and CDR2: ENHRY and SYGVKD. V was clipped by 0 bases and J by 6 bases, with 6 bases between them. CDR3 bases: TGTGCCATCAGTGAGTCCGGGGGCGAGCAGTACTTC. Translation: CAISESGGEQYF.

The chain employs TRBV28 and TRBJ1-1; no clear D. The V end lost 10 bases, the J end lost 7 bases, and 19 bases lay between the germline ends. The CDR3 covers 13 residues. Germline V gene data show CDR1 as MDHEN and CDR2 as SYDVKM. This CDR3 reads CATETASDGEAFF. CDR3 sequence (DNA): TGTGCCACCGAGACTGCCTCTGACGGTGAAGCTTTCTTT.

This clonotype has ten or more counts. The rearrangement links TRBV11-2 to TRBJ1-1, with D perhaps TRBD1 (6 bases). Trimming left V 2 bases short and J 0 bases short, with 10 bases between. The CDR3 has 15 residues. CDR1 and CDR2 (germline): SGHAT, FQNNGV. The CDR3 is CASSLRGVMNTEAFF. CDR3 in DNA: TGTGCCAGCAGCTTAAGGGGGGTAATGAACACTGAAGCTTTCTTT.

The chain employs TRBV5-1 and TRBJ2-1, with no clear D. V gave up 4 bases and J gave up 0 bases, with 8 bases separating them. Germline V gives CDR1 SGHRS, CDR2 YFSETQ. The length of the CDR3 is 14 residues. CDR3 DNA: TGCGCCAGCAGCCCAGAGAGCTCCTACAATGAGCAGTTCTTC. It translates to CASSPESSYNEQFF.

This clonotype has only a few counts. Written as DNA, the CDR3 is TGTGCCAGCAGTTTCAGCCCCCGGGCCACAAATGAAAAACTGTTTTTT. Translation gives CASSFSPRATNEKLFF. The chain carries TRBV12-3 or TRBV12-4 and TRBJ1-4; D is unclear. Trimming stripped 3 bases from V and 5 bases from J, with 16 bases between. There are 16 residues in the CDR3.

This clonotype was recorded a few times. This chain links TRBV28 with TRBJ2-1, with D tentatively TRBD1 (6 bases). CDR1 is MDHEN and CDR2 is SYDVKM in the germline V gene. The CDR3 is 14 amino acids. Deletions cut 6 bases from V and 3 bases from J, with 12 bases between. For the CDR3, the DNA is TGTGCCAGCAGGTTGGACAGCGTCTACAATGAGCAGTTCTTC. Translating gives CASRLDSVYNEQFF.

This clonotype has only one observation. The V gene is TRBV5-6, the J gene TRBJ2-5; tentatively, D is TRBD1 (5 bases). Germline V gene sequence: CDR1 SGHDT, CDR2 YYEEEE. The CDR3 has 13 residues. The ends were cut back, 6 bases at V and 5 bases at J, with 14 bases in the middle. The CDR3 DNA reads as TGTGCCAGCACCTTAGGGGCTAGGGAGACCCAGTACTTC. It codes for CASTLGARETQYF.

Comment on this clonotype: Given a much more abundant clone one base away, this may be a read error. The V and J genes are TRBV5-1 and TRBJ2-5; no clear D. Germline CDR1 and CDR2: SGHRS and YFSETQ. This CDR3 contains 12 residues. CDR3: CAGRKTRETQYF. In DNA, the CDR3 is TGCGCCGGCAGAAAAACCCGAGAGACCCAGTACTTC.

This clonotype was seen more than once but under ten times. The J gene is TRBJ2-1, the V gene TRBV15; D possibly uses TRBD1 or TRBD2 (7 bases each). This CDR3 spans 18 amino acids. Germline-derived CDR1 and CDR2 are LNHNV and YYDKDF (reference sequence). Trimming cost V 4 bases and J 3 bases, with 22 bases left between them. The DNA for the CDR3 is TGTGCCACCAGCATCGACTCCTGGGAGGGGGCGGTCTACAATGAGCAGTTCTTC. This translates into CATSIDSWEGAVYNEQFF.

V and J are TRBV7-9 and TRBJ2-5; 14 positions match TRBD2. Losses at the gene ends were 5 bases for V and 0 bases for J; bases not matched to a gene: 11. This CDR3 spans 19 amino acids. Germline V lookup: CDR1 SEHNR, CDR2 FQNEAQ (reference sequence). The CDR3 nucleotides read TGTGCCAGCAGCCACCCCGGACTAGCGGGAGGAGCGGACCAAGAGACCCAGTACTTC. This encodes CASSHPGLAGGADQETQYF.

This clonotype has only a few counts. V is TRBV20-1 and J is TRBJ2-3; 8 bases are a match to TRBD2. The CDR3 runs to 15 residues. The ends lost 3 bases at V and 1 base at J; junction bases unmatched: 6. The germline CDR1 and CDR2 sequences are DFQATT and SNEGSKA (reference sequence). The CDR3 coding sequence is TGCAGTGCTAGTCGGGGGGGAGGAGGCACAGATACGCAGTATTTT. This codes for CSASRGGGGTDTQYF.

There are a few counts of this clonotype. This sequence joins TRBV19 and TRBJ2-7, with 10 bases aligning to TRBD2. CDR3 length equals 15 residues. V dropped 6 bases and J dropped 2; count of bases not matched to a gene: 7. Germline V lookup: CDR1 LNHDA, CDR2 SQIVND (reference sequence). The CDR3 bases are TGTGCCAGTAGGCTAACTAGCGGGACCCCCTACGAGCAGTACTTC. Translated, it gives CASRLTSGTPYEQYF.

This clonotype was observed at least ten times. V gene TRBV7-2 combines with J gene TRBJ2-1; D remains unclear. Germline V lookup: CDR1 SGHTA, CDR2 FQGNSA. There are 13 residues in the CDR3. V was pared by 3 bases and J by 5 bases, with 8 bases between. The CDR3 reads CASSFLTHNEQFF. The CDR3 DNA sequence: TGTGCCAGCAGCTTTCTGACTCACAATGAGCAGTTCTTC.

Ten or more counts support this clonotype. The chain links TRBV11-2 to TRBJ2-5, with D tentatively TRBD1 (6 bases). V was pared by 1 base and J by 1 base, with 10 bases between. In germline, CDR1 is SGHAT, CDR2 FQNNGV. The CDR3 is 15 residues long. CDR3 DNA sequence: TGTGCCAGCAGCTTAGGACCGGACAGCCAAGAGACCCAGTACTTC. Translated: CASSLGPDSQETQYF.

This clonotype has at least ten counts. The CDR3 bases are TGTGCCAGCAGGCTCGACAGGGGGCACGGTGAGCAGTTCTTC. Its protein product is CASRLDRGHGEQFF. The chain links TRBV12-3 or TRBV12-4 to TRBJ2-1, with 10 bases fitting TRBD1. Germline trimming cut 6 bases from V and 9 bases from J; bases unmatched to any gene: 8. The length of the CDR3 is 14 residues.

This rearrangement joins TRBV15 to TRBJ2-3; the match to TRBD1 covers 8 bases. V was clipped by 5 bases and J by 2 bases; unmatched bases: 6. The CDR3 length is 15 residues. The germline V gene encodes CDR1 LNHNV and CDR2 YYDKDF (reference sequence). This chain's CDR3 is CATSLDRGNTDTQYF. CDR3 nucleotides: TGTGCCACCAGCCTAGACAGGGGAAACACAGATACGCAGTATTTT.

This clonotype was picked up many times. CDR3 in amino acids: CASRPREAAGEQYF. As DNA, the CDR3 is TGTGCCAGCAGGCCCAGGGAGGCGGCGGGGGAGCAGTACTTC. The V call is TRBV12-3 or TRBV12-4, the J call TRBJ2-7; possible D gene TRBD2, 6 bases. Trimming removed 6 bases at V and 7 bases at J, with 19 bases between. The CDR3 extends over 14 amino acids.

The sample holds many counts of this clonotype. This chain joins TRBV20-1 and TRBJ1-6; D might be TRBD1 (5 bases). The CDR3 loop spans 14 amino acids. Germline V gene lookup returns CDR1 DFQATT and CDR2 SNEGSKA (reference sequence). The V gene lost 3 bases and the J gene lost 5 bases, with 11 bases spanning the gap. The CDR3 reads CSARTRQNNSPLHF. The CDR3 DNA is TGCAGTGCTAGGACGCGACAGAATAATTCACCCCTCCACTTT.

This clonotype was observed a few times. The rearrangement links TRBV20-1 to TRBJ2-3, with 7 bases that match TRBD2. In germline, CDR1 is DFQATT, CDR2 SNEGSKA (reference sequence). The CDR3 spans 14 residues. The V and J ends lost 6 bases and 6 bases, in that order; junction bases with no gene match: 12. The chain's CDR3 is CSAIGTTRGDTQYF. The CDR3 bases are TGCAGTGCCATAGGGACTACCCGTGGGGATACGCAGTATTTT.

The V and J genes are TRBV9 and TRBJ1-5; no clear D. Germline CDR1 SGDLS, CDR2 YYNGEE. Trimming removed 4 bases from V and 8 bases from J, with 16 bases in between. The CDR3 covers 14 residues. The DNA for the CDR3 is TGTGCCAGCAGCTCTAGCGGTGGATCGGAGCCCCAGCATTTT. Protein product: CASSSSGGSEPQHF.

In its sample, this clonotype was seen a few times. This rearrangement joins TRBV24-1 to TRBJ2-1; 9 bases are a match to TRBD1. Germline V gene lookup returns CDR1 KGHDR and CDR2 SFDVKD. Germline trimming cut 0 bases from V and 3 bases from J; bases unmatched to any gene: 8. The CDR3 consists of 18 residues. The CDR3 DNA reads as TGTGCCACCAGTGATTTGGGGACAGGGTCAGGTAACTACAATGAGCAGTTCTTC. Translated, it gives CATSDLGTGSGNYNEQFF.

This clonotype was seen a handful of times. The rearrangement uses TRBV27 and TRBJ1-3; D is unclear. Trimming cost V 4 bases and J 3 bases, with 13 bases left between them. The germline V gene encodes CDR1 MNHEY and CDR2 SMNVEV (reference sequence). The CDR3 runs 15 residues. DNA of the CDR3: TGTGCCAGCAGTTCCCGTGTGGGGTATGGAAACACCATATATTTT. Amino acids: CASSSRVGYGNTIYF.

This sequence joins TRBV19 and TRBJ1-1, with D possibly being TRBD1 (5 bases). Between the trimmed V and J ends, which lost 5 bases and 10 bases, there was a span of 17 bases. The germline gives CDR1 LNHDA, CDR2 SQIVND (reference sequence). The CDR3 totals 13 residues. This CDR3 is CASSARVTARAFF. CDR3 bases: TGTGCCAGTAGTGCCAGGGTCACCGCTCGAGCTTTCTTT. The full variable domain, its missing parts supplied by reference TRBV19 and TRBJ1-1, is DGGITQSPKYLFRKEGQNVTLSCEQNLNHDAMYWYRQDPGQGLRLIYYSQIVNDFQKGDIAEGYSVSREKKESFPLTVTSAQKNPTAFYLCASSARVTARAFFGQGTRLTVV.

To note about this clonotype: A much larger clone lies a single base off, so this may be a read error. V gene TRBV30 combines with J gene TRBJ1-4; D unclear. The CDR3 length is 13 residues. Germline CDR1 and CDR2: GTSNPN and SVGIG (reference sequence). The CDR3 spells CAWGVHGREKLFF. CDR3 sequence (DNA): TGTGCCTGGGGTGTACATGGTCGGGAAAAACTGTTTTTT.

Ten or more counts support this clonotype. Relative to the germline gene, one junction end is altered; a read error may explain this. J is TRBJ2-2 and V is TRBV28; D could derive from TRBD1 or TRBD2 (5 bases each). Germline CDR1 is MDHEN and CDR2 is SYDVKM. This CDR3 is built from 14 residues. In DNA form, the CDR3 reads TGTGCCAGCAGTCCGGGACGGGGCACCCGGGAGCTGTTTTTT. This sequence encodes CASSPGRGTRELFF. Full variable domain (rest looked up from reference TRBV28 and TRBJ2-2): DVKVTQSSRYLVKRTGEKVFLECVQDMDHENMFWYRQDPGLGLRLIYFSYDVKMKEKGDIPEGYSVSREKKERFSLILESASTNQTSMYLCASSPGRGTRELFFGEGSRLTVL.

Remarks on this clonotype: At one of its ends the junction is not consistent with the germline gene, which may arise from a read error. The chain couples TRBV11-2 to TRBJ2-5, with 11 bases aligning to TRBD2. CDR3 length: 16 amino acids. Germline CDR1 is SGHAT and CDR2 is FQNNGV. The CDR3 region has the DNA TGTGCCAGCAGCTTAGAGCCTAGCGGGAGGAGAGAGACCCAGCACTTC. Its translation: CASSLEPSGRRETQHF.